Included here is one T cell receptor beta chain sequence, with context. Its antigen is not identified. The CDR3 sequence is 16 residues long. CDR1 is MGHRA and CDR2 is YSYEKL in the germline V gene. Losses at the gene ends were 4 bases for V and 2 bases for J; bases not matched to a gene: 9. These data belong to a study of CD8 T cells in ankylosing spondylitis. General observations from the study: In ankylosing spondylitis blood, a motif of roughly eight highly homologous TCR beta variants appeared characteristic.

Scientists made TCR beta libraries using quantitative 5'-RACE with molecular barcodes. MiXCR, run by TCRdb on the 5' RACE reads, gives a single entry per CDR3 protein. The profile shows roughly 230,000 distinct CDR3 sequences, approximately 20% of them singletons. The sample consisted of blood, either unsorted or a sorted T cell fraction (not recorded which). This clonotype was sampled from a male donor with ankylosing spondylitis or in good health (not recorded which). The chain employs TRBV4-1 and TRBJ2-7; 9 nucleotides agree with TRBD2. CDR3 loop: CASSPRSAGGAYEQYF. DNA for the CDR3: TGCGCCAGCAGCCCGAGGTCGGCGGGAGGGGCCTACGAGCAGTACTTC.